The clone carrying this T cell receptor beta chain was found many times. This record comes from a study of T cells after yellow fever vaccination. Via MiXCR, TCRdb re-called the 5' RACE reads, giving one row per CDR3 protein. Of a few hundred thousand distinct CDR3 sequences in the sample, 6.5% to 8.5% were seen once. The CDR3 spans 15 residues. Germline V CDR1 and CDR2: MNHEY, SVGEGT. Trimming took off 6 bases at V and 4 bases at J, with 16 bases between the two ends. This TCR derives from a young man who received the YFV17D yellow fever vaccine. The material sequenced was CD4+ T cells sorted from PBMCs, taken 15 days after the yellow fever booster vaccination. The rearrangement joins TRBV6-2 or TRBV6-3 to TRBJ1-5, with D perhaps matching TRBD1 (6 bases). This chain's CDR3 is CASRQGGRTNQPQHF. CDR3 nucleotide sequence: TGTGCCAGCAGGCAAGGGGGACGGACGAATCAGCCCCAGCATTTT.